The source of this T cell receptor (beta chain) is a study of blood T cell repertoires in COVID-19. The CDR3 is made up of 17 amino acids. V was pared by 0 bases and J by 3 bases, with 6 bases of the junction left unmatched. CDR1 and CDR2 (germline): SGHRS, YFSETQ. Clones were sequenced by immunoSEQ multiplex PCR, and TCRdb holds only the in-frame ones, with some missing. Here the sample spans around 88,000 clones, approximately 90% being singletons. The chain carries TRBV5-1 and TRBJ2-3; 11 bases match TRBD1. Sequenced sample: peripheral blood. This TCR came from a man aged 60 to 75 with acute or convalescent COVID-19. CDR3 nucleotide sequence: TGCGCCAGCAGCTTGGGGACAGGGGGCATGGTTACAGATACGCAGTATTTT. Amino acids: CASSLGTGGMVTDTQYF.